These 5 T cell receptor beta chains were all obtained from the same sample, sequenced in a study of T cell responses to AZD1222 COVID-19 vaccine. The assay was immunoSEQ multiplex PCR, and TCRdb's table has in-frame clones only and misses some. Found here are some 150,000 clones, 85% of them singletons; the top ten hold 7.9%. The sample here was peripheral blood, taken 28 days after the second dose of the MenACWY control vaccine. The receptors here all came from an adult who received the MenACWY meningococcal vaccine as a control.

The chain has TRBV14 and TRBJ2-3; no clear D gene. The germline CDR1 and CDR2 sequences are SGHDN and FVKESK. The CDR3 loop spans 11 amino acids. The V and J ends lost 6 bases and 7 bases respectively, with 8 bases between them. CDR3 DNA sequence: TGTGCCAGCAGTTTACAGCATACGCAGTATTTT. Translating gives CASSLQHTQYF.

This clone has more than one count but fewer than ten. This chain connects TRBV29-1 to TRBJ2-1; 7 bases match TRBD1. Trimming cost V 3 bases and J 1 base; bases outside gene matches: 6. This CDR3 spans 15 amino acids. Germline V gene lookup returns CDR1 SQVTM and CDR2 ANQGSEA. The DNA for the CDR3 is TGCAGCGTTGAGCCGACAGGGTTGTCCTACAATGAGCAGTTCTTC. This translates into CSVEPTGLSYNEQFF.

This clone was detected a few times. The chain employs TRBV10-2 and TRBJ2-3, with 8 bases fitting TRBD2. Germline CDR1 WSHSY, CDR2 SAAADI. The CDR3 has 17 residues. The trim removed 7 bases at V and 4 bases at J, leaving 16 bases unmatched. CDR3 DNA: TGCGCCAGCACGCCCAGGCGGGGGGCGCTTGGCTCAGATACGCAGTATTTT. This encodes CASTPRRGALGSDTQYF.

The CDR3 reads CASSLGGRGVNTGELFF. Written as DNA, the CDR3 is TGCGCCAGCAGCTTGGGTGGCAGGGGCGTGAACACCGGGGAGCTGTTTTTT. The gene calls are TRBV5-1 and TRBJ2-2; D may be TRBD1 (6 bases). The CDR3 has 17 residues. Germline CDR1 reads SGHRS; CDR2 reads YFSETQ. The V end lost 0 bases, the J end lost 1 base, and 13 bases lay between the germline ends.

The rearrangement uses TRBV28 and TRBJ2-1; D gene uncertain. The CDR3 sequence is 14 residues long. With 8 bases removed from V and 0 bases from J, the gap between germline ends came to 11 bases. From germline, CDR1 is MDHEN and CDR2 SYDVKM. CDR3 residues: CASANSGSYNEQFF. Here the CDR3 DNA reads TGTGCCAGCGCCAACTCCGGCTCCTACAATGAGCAGTTCTTC.